This T cell receptor (beta chain) was sequenced for a study of T cell changes during pregnancy in multiple sclerosis. Germline CDR1 is SGHDT and CDR2 is YYEEEE. CDR3 length: 16 residues. Trimming took 3 bases from V and 5 from J; bases not matched to a gene: 13. This table comes from immunoSEQ multiplex PCR, and its TCRdb copy is limited to in-frame clones, with some not included. This sample has 90,000 to 120,000 clones; 85% to 95% occur once, and the top ten carry roughly 0.78%. The clonotype was recovered from a female donor in good health, enrolled as a control in a pregnancy study. The chain combines TRBV5-6 with TRBJ2-5; TRBD1 agrees at 7 bases. Sample: peripheral blood, taken in the third trimester of pregnancy. CDR3 in DNA: TGTGCCAGCAGCTACGCCGGACAGGCTAGACGGGAGACCCAGTACTTC. Translating it yields CASSYAGQARRETQYF.